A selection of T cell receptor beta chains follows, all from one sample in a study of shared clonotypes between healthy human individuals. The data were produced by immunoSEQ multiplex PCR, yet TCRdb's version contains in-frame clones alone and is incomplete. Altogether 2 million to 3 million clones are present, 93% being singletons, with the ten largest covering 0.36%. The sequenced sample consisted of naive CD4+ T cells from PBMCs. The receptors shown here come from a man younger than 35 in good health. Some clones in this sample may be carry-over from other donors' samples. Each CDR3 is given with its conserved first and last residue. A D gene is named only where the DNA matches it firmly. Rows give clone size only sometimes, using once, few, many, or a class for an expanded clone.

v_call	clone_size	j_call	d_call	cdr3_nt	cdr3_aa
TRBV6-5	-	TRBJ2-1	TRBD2	TGTGCCAGCAGGACTACTGCGGGAGACTATTATGAGCAGTTCTTC	CASRTTAGDYYEQFF
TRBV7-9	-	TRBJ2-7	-	TGTGCCAGCAGCTTAGGGGTCAGCGCATCCTACGAGCAGTACTTC	CASSLGVSASYEQYF
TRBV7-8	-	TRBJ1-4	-	TGTGCCAGCAGCTTTTCGGGGGAAAAACTGTTTTTT	CASSFSGEKLFF
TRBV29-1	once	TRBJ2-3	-	TGCAGCGTTGAAGGCGGGGGACAGCACCGCACAGATACGCAGTATTTT	CSVEGGGQHRTDTQYF
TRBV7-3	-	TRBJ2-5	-	TGTGCCAGCAGCTTAGGGGCTGGCGGTATGAAGGAGACCCAGTACTTC	CASSLGAGGMKETQYF
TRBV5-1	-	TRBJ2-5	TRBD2	TGCGCCAGCAGCATGACTAGCGGGAGTCGAGAGACCCAGTACTTC	CASSMTSGSRETQYF
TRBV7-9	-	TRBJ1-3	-	TGTGCCAGCAGACCCAAACACAGGGAGAGCTCTGGAAACACCATATATTTT	CASRPKHRESSGNTIYF
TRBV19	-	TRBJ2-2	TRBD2	TGTGCCAGTAGTCTGCGGACTAGCGGGATCGGAGGTCCCGGGGAGCTGTTTTTT	CASSLRTSGIGGPGELFF
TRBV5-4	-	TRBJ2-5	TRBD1	TGTGCCAGCAGCTTGGGGGGCGGACAGGGGGAGACCCAGTACTTC	CASSLGGGQGETQYF
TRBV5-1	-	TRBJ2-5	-	TGCGCCAGCAGCTTTAACTCGGGAGTGGGGGAGACCCAGTACTTC	CASSFNSGVGETQYF
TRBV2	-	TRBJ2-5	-	TGTGCCAGCAGTGCTGGGTCTGCGCAAGAGACCCAGTACTTC	CASSAGSAQETQYF
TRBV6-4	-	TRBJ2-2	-	TGTGCCAGCAGCGAAAGACAGGCCCCCACCGGGGAGCTGTTTTTT	CASSERQAPTGELFF
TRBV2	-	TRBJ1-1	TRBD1	TGTGCCAGGAAGGGACAGGGCGGCACTGAAGCTTTCTTT	CARKGQGGTEAFF
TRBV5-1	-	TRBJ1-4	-	TGCGCCAGCAGCTTCGGAGGGACCAATGAAAAACTGTTTTTT	CASSFGGTNEKLFF
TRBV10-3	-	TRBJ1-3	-	TGTGCCATCACGGCCTGGGGTGGAAACACCATATATTTT	CAITAWGGNTIYF
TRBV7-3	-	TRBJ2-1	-	TGTGCCAGCAGCCCGGCGTCCAAAACTGAGCAGTTCTTC	CASSPASKTEQFF
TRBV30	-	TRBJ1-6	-	TGTGCCTGGAGAACCGGGGGTTTTAATTCACCCCTCCACTTT	CAWRTGGFNSPLHF
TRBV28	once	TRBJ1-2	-	TGTGCCAGCAGTTCGTACGCCGTTTGGGGAAAACCGGGTGGCTACACCTTC	CASSSYAVWGKPGGYTF
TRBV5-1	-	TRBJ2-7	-	TGCGCCAGCAGCCCCTCTGGACCGGGGAGCTACGAGCAGTACTTC	CASSPSGPGSYEQYF
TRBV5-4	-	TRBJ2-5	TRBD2	TGTGCCAGCAGCTCCTTAGCGGGAGACCAAGAGACCCAGTACTTC	CASSSLAGDQETQYF
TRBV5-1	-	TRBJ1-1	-	TGCGCCAGCAGCTTACGGGAACAGGAGAACACTGAAGCTTTCTTT	CASSLREQENTEAFF
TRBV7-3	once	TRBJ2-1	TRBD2	TGTGCCAGCAGCGTATCGGGACTAGCGGGAGCCCCGGCCCGTGAGCAGTTCTTC	CASSVSGLAGAPAREQFF
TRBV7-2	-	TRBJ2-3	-	TGTGCCAGCAGCAAAACGGGGGGCGACGGAGATACGCAGTATTTT	CASSKTGGDGDTQYF
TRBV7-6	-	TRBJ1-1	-	TGTGCCAGCAGCTCCTCCATTGGTCACAACACTGAAGCTTTCTTT	CASSSSIGHNTEAFF
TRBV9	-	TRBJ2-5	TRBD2	TGTGCCAGCAGCGTAGACGTTATGACTAGCGGGAGGGAGACCCAGTACTTC	CASSVDVMTSGRETQYF
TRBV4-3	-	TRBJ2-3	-	TGCGCCAGCAGCCAAGCCCAGGGGATAGATACGCAGTATTTT	CASSQAQGIDTQYF
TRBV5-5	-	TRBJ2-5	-	TGTGCCAGCAACGGAGGGGGACAAGAGACCCAGTACTTC	CASNGGGQETQYF
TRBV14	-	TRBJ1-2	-	TGTGCCAGCAGCCAACAAAACTATGGCTACACCTTC	CASSQQNYGYTF
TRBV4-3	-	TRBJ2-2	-	TGCGCCAGCAGCCAATTACGCGGGACCCTCGGGGACGGGGAGCTGTTTTTT	CASSQLRGTLGDGELFF
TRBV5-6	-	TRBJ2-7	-	TGTGCCAGCAGCTTCCGGGACACAGTCTACGAGCAGTACTTC	CASSFRDTVYEQYF
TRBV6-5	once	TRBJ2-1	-	TGTGCCAGCAGGGAGGGAACCTACAATGAGCAGTTCTTC	CASREGTYNEQFF
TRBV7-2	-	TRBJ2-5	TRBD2	TGTGCCAGCAGCCGACGGCCCAGCGGGATCCAAGAGACCCAGTACTTC	CASSRRPSGIQETQYF
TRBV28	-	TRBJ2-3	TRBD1	TGTGCCAGCAGGTCGACAGGGGGCACAGATACGCAGTATTTT	CASRSTGGTDTQYF
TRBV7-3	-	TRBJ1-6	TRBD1	TGTGCCAGCTCCCAGACAGGGAGATATAATTCACCCCTCCACTTT	CASSQTGRYNSPLHF
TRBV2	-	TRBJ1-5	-	TGTGCCAGCAGTGAAGCGGGTCAGCCCCAGCATTTT	CASSEAGQPQHF
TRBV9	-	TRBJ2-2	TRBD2	TGTGCCAGCAGCGTATCGGGAGGGACCAACACCGGGGAGCTGTTTTTT	CASSVSGGTNTGELFF
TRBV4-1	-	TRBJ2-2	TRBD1	TGCGCCAGCAGCGCCAGGGGGCTGGGCACCGGGGAGCTGTTTTTT	CASSARGLGTGELFF
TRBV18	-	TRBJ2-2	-	TGTGCCAGCTCACCTCCGGGAGTGAGCACCGGGGAGCTGTTTTTT	CASSPPGVSTGELFF
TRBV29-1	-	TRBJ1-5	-	TGCAGCGTGGAAACAAGTCCCAATCAGCCCCAGCATTTT	CSVETSPNQPQHF
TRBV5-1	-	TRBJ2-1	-	TGCGCCAGCAGCTCTGGACCCAACAATGAGCAGTTCTTC	CASSSGPNNEQFF
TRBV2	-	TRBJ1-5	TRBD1	TGTGCCAGCAGTGGGACAGGCTTAAGCAATCAGCCCCAGCATTTT	CASSGTGLSNQPQHF
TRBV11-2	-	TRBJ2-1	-	TGTGCCAGCAGCTCATGGTGGCAGGACCCAAATGAGCAGTTCTTC	CASSSWWQDPNEQFF
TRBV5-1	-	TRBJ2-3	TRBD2	TGCGCCAGCAGCTTGGATCCTAGCGGGCGCACAGATACGCAGTATTTT	CASSLDPSGRTDTQYF
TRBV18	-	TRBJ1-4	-	TGTGCCAGCTCACCACGTACAGATGAAAAACTGTTTTTT	CASSPRTDEKLFF
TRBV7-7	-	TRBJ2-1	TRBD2	TGTGCCAGCAGCTTAGAACTAGCGGGACCCTACAATGAGCAGTTCTTC	CASSLELAGPYNEQFF
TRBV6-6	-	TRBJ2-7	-	TGTGCCAGCAGCGACGCGTCTAGTAACGAGCAGTACTTC	CASSDASSNEQYF
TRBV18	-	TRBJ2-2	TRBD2	TGTGCCAGCTCACTAAGGACTAGCGGAGATTACCCCACCGGGGAGCTGTTTTTT	CASSLRTSGDYPTGELFF
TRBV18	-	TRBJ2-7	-	TGTGCCAGCTCACCCCCAGAAATGTTGTACCGACACTACGAGCAGTACTTC	CASSPPEMLYRHYEQYF
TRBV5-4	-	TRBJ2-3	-	TGTGCCAGCAGCCCGCAGCGGGTATCTAGCACAGATACGCAGTATTTT	CASSPQRVSSTDTQYF